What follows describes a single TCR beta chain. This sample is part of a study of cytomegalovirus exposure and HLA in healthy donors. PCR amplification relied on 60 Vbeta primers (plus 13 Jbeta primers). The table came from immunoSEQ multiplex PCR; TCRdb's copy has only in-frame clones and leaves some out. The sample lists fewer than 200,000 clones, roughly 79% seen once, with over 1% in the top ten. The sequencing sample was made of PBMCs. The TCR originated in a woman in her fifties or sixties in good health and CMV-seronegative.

CDR3 DNA sequence: TGCGCCAGCAGCTTGGACGGGAGCTCCTACAATGAGCAGTTCTTC. Translated: CASSLDGSSYNEQFF. The chain has TRBV5-1 and TRBJ2-1, with a weak D call TRBD2 (6 bases). The CDR3 sequence is 15 residues long. Germline CDR1 reads SGHRS; CDR2 reads YFSETQ. Trimming removed 0 bases at V and 0 bases at J, with 7 bases between.